These T cell receptor beta chains were read from a single sample in a study of monozygotic twins with inflammatory bowel disease. With the 5' RACE reads reprocessed, TCRdb shows one record per CDR3 protein and no DNA. Its table records 170,000 or so distinct CDR3 sequences. Sequencing input: blood. These receptors were collected from a human donor with ulcerative colitis or Crohn's disease, or a healthy co-twin of an affected twin (not recorded which). CDR3s include the opening cysteine and the closing phenylalanine or tryptophan.

TRBJ2-7 | TRBV29-1 | CSVDWGPYEQYF
TRBJ1-2 | TRBV12-3/TRBV12-4 | CASSLGGGPYGYTF
TRBJ2-1 | TRBV18 | CASLLAGVDEQFF
TRBJ2-5 | TRBV29-1 | CSVGEGQETQYF
TRBJ2-3 | TRBV28 | CASSFSSDTQYF
TRBJ1-2 | TRBV7-2 | CASSLGAGAYGYTF
TRBJ2-5 | TRBV5-1 | CASSLNSGAQETQYF
TRBJ2-7 | TRBV7-2 | CASSLAGGGHEQYF
TRBJ1-3 | TRBV18 | CASSRDRAAGNTIYF
TRBJ2-7 | TRBV24-1 | CATSDSLGGGIHEQYF
TRBJ2-3 | TRBV30 | CAWSEQGGTDTQYF
TRBJ2-1 | TRBV7-6 | CASSHGGPDDNEQFF
TRBJ2-1 | TRBV9 | CASSAGTMGEQFF
TRBJ2-7 | TRBV5-6 | CASSLVAGLEQYF
TRBJ2-1 | TRBV12-5 | CASGFSWNYGEQFF
TRBJ2-1 | TRBV6-1 | CASSRSRGSYNEQFF
TRBJ2-7 | TRBV7-9 | CASTPWSEPYEQYF
TRBJ1-1 | TRBV10-3 | CAISENKGAGDTEAFF
TRBJ1-5 | TRBV28 | CASTGGNNQPQHF
TRBJ1-5 | TRBV29-1 | CSVVGQGESSPQHF
TRBJ2-7 | TRBV20-1 | CSATWHPLEEQYF
TRBJ1-5 | TRBV28 | CASSSGGQGPNQPQHF
TRBJ2-4 | TRBV7-8 | CASSSGLASIQYF
TRBJ1-2 | TRBV20-1 | CSARETGGSAYGYTF
TRBJ1-1 | TRBV5-6 | CASSLGVRGQNTEAFF
TRBJ2-1 | TRBV5-8 | CASPKPHLEAKYYNEQFF
TRBJ2-1 | TRBV13 | CASSLGGISYNEQFF